Listed here are 29 T cell receptor beta chains from one sample, sequenced in a study of blood T cell repertoires in COVID-19. Libraries were prepared by immunoSEQ multiplex PCR; TCRdb keeps only in-frame clonotypes and omits some of them. Of some 240,000 clones listed, around 90% are singletons. The sequenced sample consisted of peripheral blood. All receptors derive from a man aged 60-69 years who had recovered from COVID-19.

V is TRBV11-2 and J is TRBJ2-3, with D possibly being TRBD2 (5 bases). The V gene's germline CDR1 is SGHAT and CDR2 FQNNGV. This CDR3 comprises 17 residues. Trimming took off 3 bases at V and 3 bases at J, with 19 bases between the two ends. CDR3 region: CASSLGYVLARTDTQYF. CDR3 coding DNA: TGTGCCAGCAGCTTGGGTTATGTCCTAGCTCGAACAGATACGCAGTATTTT.

CDR3 protein: CATSVTDTQYF. The CDR3 nucleotides read TGTGCCACCAGCGTGACAGATACGCAGTATTTT. The chain has TRBV24-1 and TRBJ2-3; D is unresolved. Germline CDR1 KGHDR, CDR2 SFDVKD. Trimming left V 7 bases short and J 3 bases short, with 4 bases between. The CDR3 has 11 amino acids.

The gene calls are TRBV5-1 and TRBJ2-1; possible D gene TRBD1, 6 bases. The CDR3 is made up of 13 amino acids. The germline V gene encodes CDR1 SGHRS and CDR2 YFSETQ. V lost 4 bases and J lost 10, with 15 bases in between. The CDR3 bases are TGCGCCAGCAGCGTATCAGGGGTTTCGGAGCAGTTCTTC. Translation gives CASSVSGVSEQFF.

In this sample, this clone turned up once. V and J are TRBV5-4 and TRBJ1-6; tentative D call: TRBD1 (6 bases). Between the trimmed V and J ends, which lost 3 bases and 7 bases, there was a span of 14 bases. CDR1 and CDR2 from the germline V gene are SGHNT and YYREEE (reference sequence). The CDR3 totals 15 residues. CDR3 nucleotides: TGTGCCAGCAGCTGGGAAGGACAGCCAAATTCACCCCTCCACTTT. This encodes CASSWEGQPNSPLHF. Looking up the rest from reference TRBV5-4 and TRBJ1-6 gives the full variable domain: ETGVTQSPTHLIKTRGQQVTLRCSSQSGHNTVSWYQQALGQGPQFIFQYYREEENGRGNFPPRFSGLQFPNYSSELNVNALELDDSALYLCASSWEGQPNSPLHFGNGTRLTVT.

The CDR3 sequence is CASSQGPVDRGGYGYTF. The CDR3 DNA reads as TGTGCCAGCAGCCAAGGGCCCGTAGACAGGGGAGGCTATGGCTACACCTTC. V is TRBV3-1 (or the pseudogene TRBV3-2) and J is TRBJ1-2; 8 positions agree with TRBD1. This CDR3 has 17 residues. Germline lookup yields CDR1 LGHDT and CDR2 YNNKEL (reference sequence). The junction had 11 bases not matched to a gene; V was cut back by 1 base and J by 4 bases.

The chain joins TRBV29-1 to TRBJ2-1, with 10 nucleotides matching TRBD1. CDR1 SQVTM and CDR2 ANQGSEA come from the germline V gene. Trimming at V came to 7 bases and at J to 7 bases, leaving 13 bases not matched to a gene. The CDR3 contains 15 residues. The CDR3 bases are TGCAGCGCCCCCTGGCCGGACAGGGGGTTGAATGAGCAGTTCTTC. It encodes CSAPWPDRGLNEQFF.

The chain joins TRBV27 to TRBJ1-1, with 7 bases identical to TRBD1. Germline V gene lookup returns CDR1 MNHEY and CDR2 SMNVEV (reference sequence). The CDR3 has 13 amino acids. V lost 5 bases to trimming and J lost 4 bases; unmatched junction nucleotides: 4. The CDR3 nucleotides read TGTGCCAGCAGTAGCAGGGGGTCCACTGAAGCTTTCTTT. Residues: CASSSRGSTEAFF.

CDR3 sequence reads: CASSSSGDGNTIYF. The DNA for the CDR3 is TGCGCCAGCAGCTCGTCGGGGGACGGAAACACCATATATTTT. The gene calls are TRBV5-1 and TRBJ1-3, with a weak D call TRBD1 (5 bases). This CDR3 comprises 14 residues. Trimming shortened V by 3 bases and J by 4 bases, and 11 bases separated the two germline ends. CDR1 is SGHRS, CDR2 YFSETQ, per germline. Looking up the rest from reference TRBV5-1 and TRBJ1-3 gives the full variable domain: KAGVTQTPRYLIKTRGQQVTLSCSPISGHRSVSWYQQTPGQGLQFLFEYFSETQRNKGNFPGRFSGRQFSNSRSEMNVSTLELGDSALYLCASSSSGDGNTIYFGEGSWLTVV.

The V call is TRBV19, the J call TRBJ2-7, with 11 bases lining up with TRBD1. Germline V lookup: CDR1 LNHDA, CDR2 SQIVND (reference sequence). Trimming cost V 2 bases and J 4 bases; bases outside gene matches: 4. The CDR3 runs 15 residues. CDR3 nucleotide sequence: TGTGCCAGTAGTATAAGGACAGGGGGCATATACGAGCAGTACTTC. It is translated as CASSIRTGGIYEQYF.

The V call is TRBV6-5, the J call TRBJ2-3; tentatively, D is TRBD2 (5 bases). The CDR3 contains 13 residues. V lost 6 bases and J lost 1, with 8 bases in between. Germline CDR1 and CDR2: MNHEY and SVGAGI. The CDR3 bases are TGTGCCAGCAGCCTCGGGGGCACAGATACGCAGTATTTT. Translation gives CASSLGGTDTQYF.

The chain carries TRBV11-2 and TRBJ1-6; the D gene is possibly TRBD1 (5 bases). Germline lookup yields CDR1 SGHAT and CDR2 FQNNGV. V shed 6 bases and J shed 10 bases, with 13 bases lying between them. The CDR3 length is 13 residues. The CDR3 DNA reads TGTGCCAGCAGGATCCAGGGCCAGTCACCCCTCCACTTT. It translates to CASRIQGQSPLHF.

This chain uses TRBV5-1 with TRBJ2-1; 9 nucleotides agree with TRBD2. The J segment lost 7 bases and the V segment lost 0 bases, leaving 5 bases of the junction unmatched. The CDR3 sequence is 15 residues long. CDR1 is SGHRS and CDR2 is YFSETQ in the germline V gene. The CDR3 sequence is CASSLGLAGKNEQFF. The CDR3, as DNA: TGCGCCAGCAGCTTGGGGCTAGCGGGGAAGAATGAGCAGTTCTTC.

The rearrangement links TRBV11-3 to TRBJ2-7; 7 positions agree with TRBD2. Germline CDR1 reads SGHNT; CDR2 reads YENEEA. CDR3 length: 15 residues. Unmatched junction bases numbered 9, after V lost 5 bases and J lost 2 bases. The CDR3 is CASSPGPGGPYEQYF. CDR3 coding DNA: TGTGCCAGCAGCCCGGGACCGGGGGGTCCCTACGAGCAGTACTTC.

This clone was counted a few times. This chain links TRBV6-6 with TRBJ1-1, with TRBD1 as a possible D gene (6 bases). This CDR3 region has 16 residues. Germline V CDR1 and CDR2: MNHNY, SVGAGI (reference sequence). V was pared by 8 bases and J by 0 bases, with 19 bases between. CDR3 bases: TGTGCCAGCGCCGACAGGTTCCATGGCGTGAACACTGAAGCTTTCTTT. Translating it yields CASADRFHGVNTEAFF.

This clone is a singleton in its sample. The rearrangement joins TRBV19 to TRBJ2-1, with a weak D call TRBD1 (5 bases). Trimming took 4 bases from V and 5 from J, leaving 18 bases between them. The CDR3 is 16 residues long. Germline-derived CDR1 and CDR2 are LNHDA and SQIVND (reference sequence). CDR3 nucleotide sequence: TGTGCCAGTAGTAATTGGAGACAGTCGCCCGACAATGAGCAGTTCTTC. This codes for CASSNWRQSPDNEQFF. Combining the CDR3 with reference TRBV19 and TRBJ2-1 gives the whole variable domain DGGITQSPKYLFRKEGQNVTLSCEQNLNHDAMYWYRQDPGQGLRLIYYSQIVNDFQKGDIAEGYSVSREKKESFPLTVTSAQKNPTAFYLCASSNWRQSPDNEQFFGPGTRLTVL.

J is TRBJ2-1 and V is TRBV6-6; the match to TRBD1 covers 8 bases. The ends lost 7 bases at V and 6 bases at J; junction bases unmatched: 11. The CDR3 is 15 residues long. Germline V lookup: CDR1 MNHNY, CDR2 SVGAGI (reference sequence). For the CDR3, the DNA is TGTGCCAGCAACCCCCAACGAGGACAGGGCAATGAGCAGTTCTTC. This encodes CASNPQRGQGNEQFF.

This sequence joins TRBV6-5 and TRBJ1-5; 8 bases are shared with TRBD1. The CDR3 has 14 amino acids. V shed 6 bases and J 5 bases; nucleotides not matched to a gene: 6. The germline V gene has CDR1 MNHEY and CDR2 SVGAGI. The CDR3 region is CASRTGAGDQPQHF. The CDR3 nucleotides are TGTGCCAGCAGGACAGGGGCAGGAGATCAGCCCCAGCATTTT.

This chain connects TRBV5-1 to TRBJ2-3; 10 bases align to TRBD2. The CDR3 runs to 16 residues. Per the germline V gene, CDR1 is SGHRS and CDR2 is YFSETQ. With V trimmed by 5 bases and J by 2 bases, 8 bases remained unmatched. This CDR3 is CASSAGTSVYTDTQYF. DNA of the CDR3: TGCGCCAGCAGTGCCGGGACTAGCGTTTACACAGATACGCAGTATTTT.

This clone is a singleton in its sample. V usage is TRBV30 and J usage is TRBJ1-6; no definite D call. V lost 0 bases, J lost 9 bases, and 15 bases lay in between. The germline V gene encodes CDR1 GTSNPN and CDR2 SVGIG (reference sequence). The CDR3 has 15 amino acids. CDR3: CAWSVLEGYFSPLHF. DNA of the CDR3: TGTGCCTGGAGTGTACTAGAGGGATATTTTTCACCCCTCCACTTT. Based on the CDR3 plus reference TRBV30 and TRBJ1-6, the full variable domain is SQTIHQWPATLVQPVGSPLSLECTVEGTSNPNLYWYRQAAGRGLQLLFYSVGIGQISSEVPQNLSASRPQDRQFILSSKKLLLSDSGFYLCAWSVLEGYFSPLHFGNGTRLTVT.

The chain couples TRBV6-1 to TRBJ2-5; no definite D call. Per germline, CDR1 MNHNS and CDR2 SASEGT. This CDR3 comprises 14 residues. The germline V and J ends were trimmed by 6 bases and 0 bases, with 11 bases remaining between them. CDR3 coding DNA: TGTGCCAGCAGCACCTCGGGTTACCAAGAGACCCAGTACTTC. It encodes CASSTSGYQETQYF.

This clone was counted a few times. Here the CDR3 reads CASSKQGDEQPQHF. CDR3 bases: TGTGCCAGCAGCAAGCAGGGGGATGAACAGCCCCAGCATTTT. This chain joins TRBV7-9 and TRBJ1-5; TRBD1 agrees at 7 bases. Looked up from germline, CDR1 is SEHNR and CDR2 is FQNEAQ (reference sequence). The CDR3 loop spans 14 amino acids. Trimming took 5 bases from V and 7 from J; bases not matched to a gene: 8.

This chain joins TRBV6-5 and TRBJ2-7; TRBD2 might be the D (6 bases). The CDR3 is 14 amino acids. Deletions cut 6 bases from V and 3 bases from J, with 15 bases between. Germline lookup yields CDR1 MNHEY and CDR2 SVGAGI. CDR3 residues: CASSVPGLGYEQYF. The CDR3 nucleotides read TGTGCCAGCAGCGTGCCGGGACTCGGCTACGAGCAGTACTTC.

The rearrangement uses TRBV24-1 and TRBJ2-2; 8 bases fit TRBD1. Trimming cost V 1 base and J 4 bases; bases outside gene matches: 7. CDR1 and CDR2 (germline): KGHDR, SFDVKD. The CDR3 length is 17 residues. For the CDR3, the DNA is TGTGCCACCAGTGATTTCGGTGGGACAGGACTCACCGGGGAGCTGTTTTTT. Its translation is CATSDFGGTGLTGELFF.

The chain combines TRBV9 with TRBJ2-7, with 7 bases that match TRBD2. Germline-derived CDR1 and CDR2 are SGDLS and YYNGEE. The V and J ends lost 3 bases and 2 bases, in that order; junction bases with no gene match: 8. The CDR3 has 15 amino acids. The CDR3 protein is CASSDGGGGTYEQYV. The DNA for the CDR3 is TGTGCCAGCAGCGATGGTGGCGGGGGTACCTACGAGCAGTACGTC.

As concerns this clone: The sample contains more than one DNA sequence encoding this CDR3. The V and J genes are TRBV3-1 (or the pseudogene TRBV3-2) and TRBJ1-2; D is unclear. V was pared by 1 base and J by 8 bases, with 8 bases between. This CDR3 comprises 12 residues. The V gene's germline CDR1 is LGHDT and CDR2 YNNKEL (reference sequence). The CDR3: CASSQGSGGYTF. The DNA for the CDR3 is TGTGCCAGCAGCCAAGGCTCGGGAGGCTACACCTTC.

The V gene is TRBV30, the J gene TRBJ2-2, with D possibly matching TRBD2 (5 bases). CDR1 is GTSNPN, CDR2 SVGIG, per germline (reference sequence). This CDR3 comprises 15 residues. V shed 3 bases and J shed 4 bases, with 15 bases lying between them. CDR3 DNA: TGTGCCTGGAGCCTAGCCGTCATAGGCACCGGGGAGCTGTTTTTT. This sequence encodes CAWSLAVIGTGELFF.

The chain has TRBV6-5 and TRBJ1-1; D unclear. CDR3 size: 13 residues. CDR1 MNHEY and CDR2 SVGAGI come from the germline V gene. V was clipped by 8 bases and J by 3 bases, with 13 bases between them. The CDR3 loop is CASAMARDTEAFF. DNA for the CDR3: TGTGCCAGCGCGATGGCCCGGGACACTGAAGCTTTCTTT.

The chain employs TRBV5-1 and TRBJ1-4, with 7 bases matching TRBD1. V lost 4 bases to trimming and J lost 11 bases; unmatched junction nucleotides: 5. This CDR3 region has 12 residues. Germline-derived CDR1 and CDR2 are SGHRS and YFSETQ. CDR3 region: CASSPQGRKLFF. As DNA, the CDR3 is TGCGCCAGCAGCCCACAGGGGAGGAAACTGTTTTTT.

The chain uses TRBV28 and TRBJ1-6; TRBD1 might be the D (6 bases). The CDR3 has 14 amino acids. Trimming removed 5 bases at V and 4 bases at J, with 9 bases between. Looked up from germline, CDR1 is MDHEN and CDR2 is SYDVKM. Written as DNA, the CDR3 is TGTGCCAGCAGTCTGGACAGATATAATTCACCCCTCCACTTT. It specifies CASSLDRYNSPLHF.